The rows below give T cell receptor beta chains drawn from one sample of a study of T-cell reconstitution after alpha-beta-depleted transplantation in children. In TCRdb, the PCR reads were re-called with MiXCR into one record per CDR3 protein. This sample carries over 450,000 distinct CDR3 sequences, 10% to 13% of them seen once, and the ten largest clones take roughly 2%. Sequencing was performed on PBMCs, taken before TCRalphabeta/CD19-depleted stem cell transplant. The receptors shown here come from a child aged 2 to 10 with inherited bone marrow failure, due to receive a stem cell transplant. Both conserved end residues are trimmed from each CDR3.

j_gene | v_gene | CDR3aa
TRBJ1-5 | TRBV9 | ASSDCQPQH
TRBJ1-2 | TRBV20-1 | SASQGTYDYT
TRBJ2-5 | TRBV20-1 | SARDLASAGTQY
TRBJ2-3 | TRBV28 | ASSLLSGSSDTQY
TRBJ2-7 | TRBV7-9 | ASSETGGEQY
TRBJ2-5 | TRBV5-1 | ASSLGGPPGEETQY
TRBJ1-2 | TRBV18 | ASSGTGTFYGYT
TRBJ1-1 | TRBV29-1 | SGRDDRENTEAF
TRBJ2-7 | TRBV18 | ASSPSGQEQY
TRBJ2-7 | TRBV15 | ATSSRTSGGSSYEQY
TRBJ1-2 | TRBV30 | ACLGTGVGYT
TRBJ2-7 | TRBV12-3/TRBV12-4 | ASSLVERHPYEQY
TRBJ2-7 | TRBV10-3 | AISRERTYEQY
TRBJ2-3 | TRBV7-2 | ASSSAGDTDTQY
TRBJ1-1 | TRBV6-2/TRBV6-3 | ASRATGIGEAF
TRBJ2-1 | TRBV12-3/TRBV12-4 | ASSFLAGGMPNEQF
TRBJ2-7 | TRBV3-1 | ASSQTGEQY
TRBJ1-2 | TRBV3-1 | ASNQDPFRVDYGYT
TRBJ1-2 | TRBV4-1 | ASSPEDSYYYGYT
TRBJ2-7 | TRBV10-3 | AISECQLCEQY
TRBJ2-2 | TRBV5-8 | ASSRGRGQLLTGELF
TRBJ1-5 | TRBV4-3 | ASSQDNNQPQH
TRBJ1-1 | TRBV3-1 | ASSHPPRGREAF
TRBJ2-1 | TRBV28 | ASSTRTSGSYNEQF
TRBJ1-3 | TRBV18 | ASSPWRGNTIY
TRBJ1-5 | TRBV19 | ASRSGFSNQPQH
TRBJ1-1 | TRBV6-1 | ASSVRLEGTEAF
TRBJ2-2 | TRBV6-1 | ASGRTTGNTGELF
TRBJ2-1 | TRBV20-1 | SARGNSGRSYNEQF
TRBJ2-3 | TRBV20-1 | SQTSPTVRDTQY
TRBJ2-7 | TRBV25-1 | ASSEGARVLPYEQY
TRBJ2-2 | TRBV20-1 | SASVQGDTGELF
TRBJ2-1 | TRBV28 | ASSPSHNEQF
TRBJ2-5 | TRBV7-9 | ASSSRRAGWETQY